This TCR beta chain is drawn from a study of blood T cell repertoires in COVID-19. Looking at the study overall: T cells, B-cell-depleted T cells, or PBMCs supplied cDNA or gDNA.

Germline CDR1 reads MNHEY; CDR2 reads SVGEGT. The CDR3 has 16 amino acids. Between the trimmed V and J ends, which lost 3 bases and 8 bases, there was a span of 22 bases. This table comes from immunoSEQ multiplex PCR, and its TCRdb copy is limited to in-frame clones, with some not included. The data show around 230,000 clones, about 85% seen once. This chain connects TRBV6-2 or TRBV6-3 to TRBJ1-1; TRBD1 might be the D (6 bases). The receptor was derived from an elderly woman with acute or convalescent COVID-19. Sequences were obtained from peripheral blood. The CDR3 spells CASSYGGRSSASEAFF. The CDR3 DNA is TGTGCCAGCAGTTATGGGGGCCGGAGCTCGGCTTCCGAAGCTTTCTTT.